This T cell receptor beta chain derives from a study of T cell responses to AZD1222 COVID-19 vaccine. Clones were sequenced by immunoSEQ multiplex PCR, and TCRdb holds only the in-frame ones, with some missing. The sample records 95,000 to 150,000 clones, 80% to 90% being singletons. The germline V gene has CDR1 MDHEN and CDR2 SYDVKM. V lost 2 bases, J lost 7 bases, and 20 bases lay in between. The CDR3 spans 16 residues. The sample was peripheral blood, taken on day 0 of AZD1222 vaccination. The receptor comes from an adult in good health. V gene TRBV28 combines with J gene TRBJ1-2, with D perhaps TRBD1 (5 bases). CDR3 amino acids: CASSLDFFGGNGGYTF. The CDR3 nucleotides read TGTGCCAGCAGTTTAGATTTTTTCGGGGGTAATGGTGGCTACACCTTC.